Presented here are 28 T cell receptor beta chains from one specimen sequenced in a study of blood T cell repertoires in COVID-19. Sequenced by immunoSEQ multiplex PCR; TCRdb stores in-frame clones only, minus some. The data show about 170,000 clones, with around 80% seen just once and around 17% held by the top ten. Sequenced input: PBMCs or T cells enriched from blood (not recorded which). Source of these receptors: a woman in her seventies in a cohort exposed to, infected with or recovered from COVID-19 (not recorded which).

A single count supports this clone. The rearrangement joins TRBV18 to TRBJ2-7, with 8 positions matching TRBD2. CDR3 length: 17 amino acids. Germline CDR1 reads KGHSH; CDR2 reads LQKENI. J gave up 5 bases and V 3 bases, and 15 bases lay outside the gene matches. The CDR3 DNA sequence: TGTGCCAGCTCACCTCCCGCCGGGGGGGCTGCGGGGAACGAGCAGTACTTC. It is translated as CASSPPAGGAAGNEQYF.

The rearrangement uses TRBV18 and TRBJ1-1; TRBD1 aligns across 10 bases. Germline assignment: CDR1 KGHSH and CDR2 LQKENI. V lost 6 bases and J lost 4; bases outside the gene matches: 8. The CDR3 is 15 amino acids. Here the CDR3 DNA reads TGTGCCAGCTCGGCGGGACAGGGGACGGTCACTGAAGCTTTCTTT. Translated: CASSAGQGTVTEAFF.

The chain is built from TRBV5-6 and TRBJ1-5; TRBD1 agrees at 8 bases. Germline V gives CDR1 SGHDT, CDR2 YYEEEE. The CDR3 length is 17 residues. With V trimmed by 2 bases and J by 5 bases, 12 bases remained unmatched. The CDR3 here is CASSFYSPGQVYQPQHF. CDR3 in DNA: TGTGCCAGCAGCTTCTATTCTCCGGGACAGGTTTATCAGCCCCAGCATTTT.

This clone was counted a few times. The chain carries TRBV5-1 and TRBJ2-1, with D maybe TRBD1 (6 bases). CDR3 size: 16 residues. Looked up from germline, CDR1 is SGHRS and CDR2 is YFSETQ. V was trimmed by 7 bases and J by 4 bases, leaving 21 bases between them. CDR3 protein: CASGPLAGQYYNEQFF. DNA for the CDR3: TGCGCCAGCGGCCCTTTAGCTGGACAGTATTACAATGAGCAGTTCTTC.

The CDR3 spells CASSLLAGNNEQFF. Here the CDR3 DNA reads TGTGCCAGCAGCTTACTAGCGGGAAACAATGAGCAGTTCTTC. V is TRBV7-2 and J is TRBJ2-1; 9 bases line up with TRBD2. CDR1 and CDR2 (germline): SGHTA, FQGNSA. The CDR3 spans 14 residues. The J segment lost 5 bases and the V segment lost 2 bases, leaving 1 base of the junction unmatched.

The chain is built from TRBV21-1 and TRBJ2-1; the table assigns TRBD2, which was not confirmed against the DNA. TRBV21-1 is classified as a pseudogene. The CDR3 is 19 residues long. CDR3 region: CASSLRTSGVLSSYNEQFF. DNA of the CDR3: TGTGCCAGCAGCTTACGGACTAGCGGCGTCTTGAGCTCCTACAATGAGCAGTTCTTC.

V gene TRBV7-2 combines with J gene TRBJ1-5, with a weak D call TRBD1 (6 bases). The CDR3 contains 13 residues. Deletions cut 8 bases from V and 5 bases from J, with 13 bases between. Germline CDR1 reads SGHTA; CDR2 reads FQGNSA. For the CDR3, the DNA is TGTGCCAGCGCCCGGGACACCGATCAGCCCCAGCATTTT. This gives the protein CASARDTDQPQHF.

The genes are TRBV9 and TRBJ1-1, with D possibly matching TRBD1 (5 bases). The CDR3 sequence is 13 residues long. The V and J ends lost 4 bases and 1 base respectively, with 8 bases between them. Germline loops: CDR1 SGDLS, CDR2 YYNGEE. For the CDR3, the DNA is TGTGCCAGCAGCATAACAGGGAACACTGAAGCTTTCTTT. Protein sequence: CASSITGNTEAFF.

The chain links TRBV3-1 (or the pseudogene TRBV3-2) to TRBJ2-1; 9 bases fit TRBD2. The V and J ends lost 2 bases and 5 bases, in that order; junction bases with no gene match: 4. This CDR3 is 15 amino acids long. In germline, CDR1 is LGHDT, CDR2 YNNKEL (reference sequence). In nucleotides, the CDR3 is TGTGCCAGCAGCCAAATGGCGGGAGGGCACAATGAGCAGTTCTTC. Translated, it gives CASSQMAGGHNEQFF.

The CDR3 sequence: CASSLRGGGTDTQYF. The CDR3 DNA is TGTGCCAGCAGTTTGCGAGGGGGGGGCACAGATACGCAGTATTTT. This rearrangement joins TRBV28 to TRBJ2-3; possibly TRBD2 for D (7 bases). Trimming shortened V by 3 bases and J by 1 base, and 11 bases separated the two germline ends. Germline values: CDR1 MDHEN, CDR2 SYDVKM. This CDR3 has 15 amino acids.

This chain joins TRBV5-8 and TRBJ1-6; D gene unclear. Germline assignment: CDR1 SGHTS and CDR2 YDEGEE. Deletions cut 0 bases from V and 8 bases from J, with 9 bases between. CDR3 size: 14 residues. The CDR3: CASSLGEVDSPLHF. For the CDR3, the DNA is TGTGCCAGCAGCTTGGGAGAAGTGGATTCACCCCTCCACTTT.

This clone came up once. This chain uses TRBV19 with TRBJ2-1; a possible D gene is TRBD1 (6 bases). With 3 bases removed from V and 8 bases from J, the gap between germline ends came to 11 bases. The germline CDR1 and CDR2 sequences are LNHDA and SQIVND (reference sequence). The CDR3 length is 13 residues. CDR3 protein: CASSILGGDEQFF. The CDR3 region has the DNA TGTGCCAGTAGTATCCTTGGGGGCGATGAGCAGTTCTTC.

This chain links TRBV19 with TRBJ1-1; 7 bases are shared with TRBD1. The CDR3 is 14 amino acids. CDR1 and CDR2 from the germline V gene are LNHDA and SQIVND (reference sequence). The V segment lost 3 bases and the J segment 8 bases; nucleotides outside the gene matches: 9. CDR3 in DNA: TGTGCCAGTAGTATTGGGACAGCTTATAAAGAAGCTTTCTTT. As protein: CASSIGTAYKEAFF.

This clone was counted between two and nine times. V and J are TRBV12-3 or TRBV12-4 and TRBJ1-5; unclear D gene. V was clipped by 4 bases and J by 6 bases, with 7 bases between them. The CDR3 runs 12 residues. The CDR3 DNA reads as TGTGCCAGCAGTTACGGAGCTCAGCCCCAGCATTTT. This gives the protein CASSYGAQPQHF.

V is TRBV6-2 or TRBV6-3 and J is TRBJ2-5; D unclear. The CDR3 extends over 13 amino acids. Deletions cut 4 bases from V and 7 bases from J, with 13 bases between. CDR1 is MNHEY, CDR2 SVGEGT, per germline. Here the CDR3 DNA reads TGTGCCAGCAGTTCGGGTGGGTTCGGGACCCAGTACTTC. This gives the protein CASSSGGFGTQYF.

This clone showed up just once. The rearrangement links TRBV6-5 to TRBJ1-4, with D hard to call. The ends were cut back, 9 bases at V and 10 bases at J, with 21 bases in the middle. Germline values: CDR1 MNHEY, CDR2 SVGAGI. The CDR3 spans 14 residues. The CDR3 region is CASTKGGADGKLFF. For the CDR3, the DNA is TGTGCCAGTACTAAGGGAGGCGCGGATGGAAAACTGTTTTTT.

This sequence joins TRBV11-2 and TRBJ2-2; D remains ambiguous. CDR3 length: 12 amino acids. Trimming removed 7 bases at V and 8 bases at J, with 11 bases between. Per the germline V gene, CDR1 is SGHAT and CDR2 is FQNNGV. The CDR3 nucleotides are TGTGCCAGCACCCCCGGGTCTGGGGAGCTGTTTTTT. Translated: CASTPGSGELFF.

This clone was observed a few times. V gene TRBV21-1 combines with J gene TRBJ2-2; the tabulated D call, TRBD1, remains unverified against the DNA. TRBV21-1 corresponds to a pseudogene. CDR3 size: 19 residues. CDR3 sequence: CASSKERGQGCGNTGELFF. For the CDR3, the DNA is TGTGCCAGCAGCAAAGAGCGGGGACAGGGCTGTGGTAACACCGGGGAGCTGTTTTTT.

The chain combines TRBV10-1 with TRBJ2-1, with 7 positions matching TRBD2. V lost 4 bases to trimming and J lost 0 bases; unmatched junction nucleotides: 6. CDR1 is WNHNN and CDR2 is SYGVQD in the germline V gene (reference sequence). There are 16 residues in the CDR3. CDR3 bases: TGCGCCAGCAGTGGGGCTAGCGGAAGCTCCTACAATGAGCAGTTCTTC. The encoded protein is CASSGASGSSYNEQFF.

The V call is TRBV19, the J call TRBJ2-7; D is possibly TRBD2 (6 bases). Trimming shortened V by 5 bases and J by 0 bases, and 17 bases separated the two germline ends. There are 16 residues in the CDR3. The germline gives CDR1 LNHDA, CDR2 SQIVND (reference sequence). CDR3 sequence: CASSSPSGTYSYEQYF. CDR3 coding DNA: TGTGCCAGTAGTTCCCCCTCAGGGACTTACTCCTACGAGCAGTACTTC.

This chain links TRBV5-1 with TRBJ1-1; a possible D gene is TRBD1 (5 bases). This CDR3 spans 15 amino acids. CDR1 is SGHRS, CDR2 YFSETQ, per germline. V was shortened by 3 bases and J by 1 base, with 13 bases between the two germline ends. The CDR3 sequence: CASSSAGIPNTEAFF. As DNA, the CDR3 is TGCGCCAGCAGCTCGGCAGGGATTCCGAACACTGAAGCTTTCTTT.

The rearrangement uses TRBV19 and TRBJ1-2; the match to TRBD1 covers 9 bases. The CDR3 totals 15 residues. Germline CDR1 is LNHDA and CDR2 is SQIVND (reference sequence). V was pared by 4 bases and J by 5 bases, with 8 bases of the junction left unmatched. In DNA form, the CDR3 reads TGTGCCAGTAGTAACCGGGACAGGGCTTGGTATGGCTACACCTTC. As protein: CASSNRDRAWYGYTF.

The chain links TRBV7-2 to TRBJ1-1; D ambiguous. This CDR3 contains 13 residues. Between the trimmed V and J ends, which lost 3 bases and 0 bases, there was a span of 5 bases. CDR1 is SGHTA and CDR2 is FQGNSA in the germline V gene. CDR3 DNA sequence: TGTGCCAGCAGCTTGAGCATGAACACTGAAGCTTTCTTT. This gives the protein CASSLSMNTEAFF.

The gene calls are TRBV28 and TRBJ1-1; TRBD1 aligns across 9 bases. Germline CDR1 and CDR2: MDHEN and SYDVKM. This CDR3 contains 15 residues. The V and J ends lost 6 bases and 4 bases, in that order; junction bases with no gene match: 9. CDR3 loop: CASRRGQGSGTEAFF. DNA of the CDR3: TGTGCCAGCAGGCGCGGACAGGGGAGCGGCACTGAAGCTTTCTTT.

The sample holds a few counts of this clone. This chain connects TRBV13 to TRBJ1-2, with D possibly TRBD1 on 5 matching bases. V shed 10 bases and J shed 6 bases, with 18 bases lying between them. This CDR3 is built from 13 residues. Germline CDR1 reads PRHDT; CDR2 reads FYEKMQ (reference sequence). In DNA, the CDR3 is TGTGCCACCCGAGGGGAGAGGAGGGATGGCTACACCTTC. It is translated as CATRGERRDGYTF.

This rearrangement joins TRBV5-1 to TRBJ2-7; TRBD1 matches at 8 bases. The germline V gene has CDR1 SGHRS and CDR2 YFSETQ. This CDR3 comprises 14 residues. The V segment lost 5 bases and the J segment 2 bases; nucleotides outside the gene matches: 6. CDR3 nucleotide sequence: TGCGCCAGCAGAGACGGGACAGGTACCTACGAGCAGTACTTC. It encodes CASRDGTGTYEQYF.

As DNA, the CDR3 is TGTGCCAGCTCACCTGATGGGGCTAGCGGTACCCCTAACAATGAGCAGTTCTTC. Protein sequence: CASSPDGASGTPNNEQFF. The V and J genes are TRBV18 and TRBJ2-1; 7 bases align to TRBD2. This CDR3 has 18 residues. The germline V gene encodes CDR1 KGHSH and CDR2 LQKENI. V lost 3 bases, J lost 5 bases, and 16 bases stayed unmatched.

The CDR3 spells CASNLGLNQPQHF. DNA for the CDR3: TGTGCCAGTAACTTGGGGCTCAATCAGCCCCAGCATTTT. This rearrangement joins TRBV19 to TRBJ1-5; a weak D match, TRBD1 (5 bases). Trimming pared 7 bases from V and 3 bases from J, leaving 10 bases between. This CDR3 is 13 amino acids long. Germline V gene lookup returns CDR1 LNHDA and CDR2 SQIVND (reference sequence). Looking up the rest from reference TRBV19 and TRBJ1-5 gives the full variable domain: DGGITQSPKYLFRKEGQNVTLSCEQNLNHDAMYWYRQDPGQGLRLIYYSQIVNDFQKGDIAEGYSVSREKKESFPLTVTSAQKNPTAFYLCASNLGLNQPQHFGDGTRLSIL.